This is a list of T cell receptor beta chains from one sample in a study of glioma-infiltrating T cells. MiXCR, applied by TCRdb to the multiplex PCR reads, yields one record per CDR3 protein. The sample includes over 130,000 distinct CDR3 sequences, 39% of them seen just once. The source material was glioma tissue, nonneoplastic brain tissue, or PBMCs (not recorded which). Receptor source: a human donor with low-grade glioma or glioblastoma, undergoing nonglioma brain surgery, or in good health (not recorded which). The CDR3 runs from the conserved cysteine through the conserved F or W. The order of the fields is J gene, clone size, V gene, D gene, CDR3 DNA, CDR3 protein. D genes are given only for firm matches. Size tells how often a clone was seen (once, few, many) or the class of an expanded clone, and some rows leave it out.

J: TRBJ1-3
size: .
V: TRBV12-3/TRBV12-4
D: TRBD1
DNA: TGTGCCAGCAGCTGGACAGGGGCTGGAAACACCATATATTTT
CDR3: CASSWTGAGNTIYF

J: TRBJ2-7
size: few
V: TRBV7-2
D: TRBD1
DNA: TGTGCCCGCAGCTTCGGGACAGGGGGCTTGTACGAGCAGTACTTC
CDR3: CARSFGTGGLYEQYF

J: TRBJ2-3
size: many
V: TRBV10-3
D: .
DNA: TGTGCCATCAGTGAGTCGACAGATACGCAGTATTTT
CDR3: CAISESTDTQYF

J: TRBJ2-1
size: .
V: TRBV7-9
D: .
DNA: TGTGCCAGCAGCTTGGGGGGACTTGCGCTGTTCTTC
CDR3: CASSLGGLALFF

J: TRBJ2-7
size: once
V: TRBV6-2/TRBV6-3
D: TRBD1
DNA: TGTGCCTCCACAACGGGACAGGGTAGCTACGAGCAGTACTTC
CDR3: CASTTGQGSYEQYF

J: TRBJ2-1
size: .
V: TRBV6-2/TRBV6-3
D: TRBD2
DNA: TGTGCCAGCAGTCTGACTAGCCCCAACAACCCTAACAATGAGCAGTTCTTC
CDR3: CASSLTSPNNPNNEQFF

J: TRBJ1-6
size: .
V: TRBV4-3
D: .
DNA: TGCGCCAGCAGCCAAGATCACGGGGGGATTTCACCCCTCCACTTT
CDR3: CASSQDHGGISPLHF

J: TRBJ2-1
size: few
V: TRBV6-1
D: TRBD2
DNA: TGTGCCAGCAGTTGGACTAGCGGAACCTCCTACAATGAGCAGTTCTTC
CDR3: CASSWTSGTSYNEQFF

J: TRBJ1-2
size: many
V: TRBV20-1
D: .
DNA: TGCAGTGCTAGCCTAGGAGGCTACACCTTC
CDR3: CSASLGGYTF

J: TRBJ2-5
size: .
V: TRBV6-2/TRBV6-3
D: TRBD2
DNA: TGTGCCAGCAGTGACGGGTGGCTAGCGGGCCGTCAAGAGACCCAGTACTTC
CDR3: CASSDGWLAGRQETQYF

J: TRBJ2-1
size: few
V: TRBV20-1
D: TRBD2
DNA: TGCAGTGCTAGAGATCCCCCACTAGCGGGGTACAATGAGCAGTTCTTC
CDR3: CSARDPPLAGYNEQFF

J: TRBJ2-5
size: .
V: TRBV10-3
D: .
DNA: TGTGCCATCAGTGAGGCGACGGGGACGCAAGAGACCCAGTACTTC
CDR3: CAISEATGTQETQYF

J: TRBJ2-2
size: .
V: TRBV6-1
D: .
DNA: TGTGCCAGCAGATTTGGGTCAGGGAGGACCGGGGAGCTGTTTTTT
CDR3: CASRFGSGRTGELFF

J: TRBJ1-3
size: .
V: TRBV9
D: TRBD1
DNA: TGTGCCAGCAGCTCGGGACAGTTCCTCTCTGGAAACACCATATATTTT
CDR3: CASSSGQFLSGNTIYF

J: TRBJ1-1
size: few
V: TRBV20-1
D: .
DNA: TGCAGTGCTAGAGATTTGGGTCAAAGGTTCGCAGCGGCTTTCTTT
CDR3: CSARDLGQRFAAAFF

J: TRBJ2-7
size: .
V: TRBV20-1
D: TRBD2
DNA: TGCAGTGCAGACCAACTAGCGGAGACATACGAGCAGTACTTC
CDR3: CSADQLAETYEQYF

J: TRBJ2-3
size: .
V: TRBV10-2
D: TRBD2
DNA: TGTGCCAGCAGTGGGTTTAGCGGGAACGCAGATACGCAGTATTTT
CDR3: CASSGFSGNADTQYF

J: TRBJ1-1
size: .
V: TRBV7-6
D: .
DNA: TGTGCCAGCAGCTTAGTCACATCGGGCACTGAAGCTTTCTTT
CDR3: CASSLVTSGTEAFF

J: TRBJ2-1
size: .
V: TRBV2
D: .
DNA: TGTGCCATCACCGGGGGACCCTACAATGAGCAGTTCTTC
CDR3: CAITGGPYNEQFF

J: TRBJ1-2
size: .
V: TRBV7-3
D: .
DNA: TGTGCCAGCAGCTTAATGGAAGGGATCGGCTACACCTTC
CDR3: CASSLMEGIGYTF

J: TRBJ2-3
size: .
V: TRBV10-3
D: TRBD1
DNA: TGTGCCATCAGTGAGTCCGGGACAGTCAAGGCAACGCAGTATTTT
CDR3: CAISESGTVKATQYF

J: TRBJ2-2
size: few
V: TRBV20-1
D: .
DNA: TGCAGTGCTAGAGGGCAGCTTAACACCGGGGAGCTGTTTTTT
CDR3: CSARGQLNTGELFF

J: TRBJ1-1
size: .
V: TRBV11-2
D: TRBD1
DNA: TGTGCCAGCAGCTTAGGGCAGGGGGGGACTGAAGCTTTCTTT
CDR3: CASSLGQGGTEAFF

J: TRBJ2-1
size: once
V: TRBV7-2
D: TRBD2
DNA: TGTGCCAGCAGCTTCGGTCATAGGACTAGCGATAAAAATGAGCAGTTCTTC
CDR3: CASSFGHRTSDKNEQFF

J: TRBJ1-1
size: .
V: TRBV6-1
D: TRBD1
DNA: TGTGCCACTTGGGACAGGGGTAATACTGAAGCTTTCTTT
CDR3: CATWDRGNTEAFF

J: TRBJ2-1
size: medium-sized
V: TRBV4-1
D: .
DNA: TGCGCCAGCAGCCCCCCTCACAATGAGCAGTTCTTC
CDR3: CASSPPHNEQFF

J: TRBJ2-5
size: .
V: TRBV2
D: .
DNA: TGTGCCAGCAGGGACTGGGCTCAAGAGACCCAGTACTTC
CDR3: CASRDWAQETQYF

J: TRBJ1-1
size: .
V: TRBV28
D: .
DNA: TGTGCCACGTCCGGGACACAGAACACTGAAGCTTTCTTT
CDR3: CATSGTQNTEAFF

J: TRBJ1-2
size: .
V: TRBV2
D: .
DNA: TGTGCCAGCAGTGTTGACAGTAATCCTGGCTACATCTTC
CDR3: CASSVDSNPGYIF

J: TRBJ2-1
size: few
V: TRBV7-2
D: .
DNA: TGTGCCAGCAGCTTATCCCTAGTGCTCAATGAGCAGTTCTTC
CDR3: CASSLSLVLNEQFF

J: TRBJ2-3
size: few
V: TRBV27
D: .
DNA: TGTGCCAGCAGTTTGGGTCCGGGGGCAAATACGCAGTATTTT
CDR3: CASSLGPGANTQYF

J: TRBJ2-3
size: .
V: TRBV19
D: .
DNA: TGTGCCAGTAGTATAAAGGGTCTTGGTACGCAGTATTTT
CDR3: CASSIKGLGTQYF

J: TRBJ1-1
size: .
V: TRBV20-1
D: .
DNA: TGCAGTGCTAGAGTGGGAGGGATGAACGCTGAAGCTTTCTTT
CDR3: CSARVGGMNAEAFF

J: TRBJ1-1
size: .
V: TRBV11-2
D: .
DNA: TGTGCCAGCAGCTTAGAGGCTGAAGCTTTCTTT
CDR3: CASSLEAEAFF

J: TRBJ1-2
size: .
V: TRBV7-9
D: .
DNA: TGTGCCAGCAGCTTAGGCAGGACGAGCGGCTACACCTTC
CDR3: CASSLGRTSGYTF

J: TRBJ1-3
size: .
V: TRBV2
D: .
DNA: TGTGCCAGCAGTCCGACCGGACTGCCCCGCACCATATATTTT
CDR3: CASSPTGLPRTIYF

J: TRBJ1-1
size: .
V: TRBV14
D: .
DNA: TGTGCCAGCAGCCAAGATCCGGGGAGTGTAGCTTTCTTT
CDR3: CASSQDPGSVAFF